This is a list of T cell receptor beta chains from one sample in a study of PD-L1 blockade in urothelial cancer. Assay: immunoSEQ multiplex PCR; the TCRdb copy retains only in-frame clones and omits some. This table has more than 35,000 clones, about 85% appearing once. The starting material was PBMCs, obtained around atezolizumab (anti-PD-L1) treatment. These receptors came from a man older than 75 with urothelial cancer. CDR3s include the opening cysteine and the closing phenylalanine or tryptophan. Where a row states a size, it is once, few, many or the class of an expanded clone; other rows omit it.

>-|TRBV29-1|TRBJ2-3
CSVDGQVSTDTQYF
>once|TRBV5-1|TRBJ2-7
CASSLDLAVYEQYF
>-|TRBV2|TRBJ1-1
CASKRGSNTEAFF
>-|TRBV25-1|TRBJ2-2
CASGGSGTKAGELFF
>-|TRBV11-2|TRBJ2-4
CASTSAGSLVKNIQYF
>-|TRBV5-1|TRBJ1-4
CASSLAGLGNEKLFF
>-|TRBV6-1|TRBJ2-2
CASRGQGEAGELFF
>-|TRBV9|TRBJ2-7
CASSVTSGSYEQYF
>-|TRBV5-1|TRBJ2-2
CASRPTGQGTGELFF
>-|TRBV15|TRBJ2-5
CATSRDHGGRARKETQYF
>-|TRBV27|TRBJ1-4
CASSRTETNEKLFF
>-|TRBV5-1|TRBJ2-2
CASSMGLAGTGELFF
>-|TRBV11-1|TRBJ2-5
CASSLGGGILKETQYF
>-|TRBV9|TRBJ2-3
CASSVRGVITSTDTQYF
>-|TRBV4-2|TRBJ1-5
CASSQDRGNQPQHF
>-|TRBV5-6|TRBJ2-6
CASTATGSGANVLTF
>-|TRBV4-1|TRBJ2-1
CASSRLAGEWNEQFF
>-|TRBV2|TRBJ1-2
CASLLGTANYGYTF
>-|TRBV28|TRBJ2-5
CASSSLGVQETQYF
>-|TRBV30|TRBJ1-1
CAWSVLGEAFF
>once|TRBV6-5|TRBJ2-3
CASSYRSESDTQYF
>-|TRBV5-1|TRBJ2-2
CASSLFSGSLAGELFF
>-|TRBV6-1|TRBJ2-1
CASTTGTGAGNEQFF
>-|TRBV6-5|TRBJ1-2
CASSPDRGGGYTF
>-|TRBV9|TRBJ2-7
CASSPGSGDFYEQYF
>-|TRBV5-4|TRBJ2-5
CASSLDSGETQYF
>-|TRBV4-1|TRBJ1-4
CASSPRAGINEKLFF
>once|TRBV11-3|TRBJ2-7
CASSPGTGTGSSYEQYF
>-|TRBV10-3|TRBJ2-5
CAVGSDGGTWGTQYF
>-|TRBV27|TRBJ1-4
CASSGRVNEKLFF
>once|TRBV7-9|TRBJ1-1
CASSLNGDRAEEAFF
>-|TRBV10-2|TRBJ2-3
CASSGGTEKTDTQYF
>-|TRBV28|TRBJ1-3
CASSFPKQGQGNTIYF
>-|TRBV7-8|TRBJ2-7
CASSLRGSHSSYEQYF
>once|TRBV7-2|TRBJ1-2
CASRRTADYGYTF
>-|TRBV7-6|TRBJ2-1
CASSAYREEQFF
>-|TRBV18|TRBJ1-2
CASSPGGEGYTF
>-|TRBV5-1|TRBJ2-3
CASSLGRGEDTQYF
>-|TRBV5-4|TRBJ1-2
CASSLPGTDGYTF
>-|TRBV2|TRBJ1-2
CASGQTGDGYTF
>-|TRBV5-1|TRBJ2-7
CASSSGLAGVSTEYF
>once|TRBV2|TRBJ1-2
CASNRQGAGDGYTF
>-|TRBV4-2|TRBJ2-2
CASSQELAGGNTGELFF
>-|TRBV7-6|TRBJ2-7
CASSLAEANEQYF
>-|TRBV9|TRBJ2-2
CASSSDFGELFF
>once|TRBV10-2|TRBJ2-1
CASRLGGTSYNEQFF
>-|TRBV15|TRBJ2-3
CATLLAGGTDTQYF
>-|TRBV10-2|TRBJ2-7
CASSEGESYEQYF